Listed here is a single TCR beta chain. TCRdb keeps only in-frame clones here, not all; method: immunoSEQ multiplex PCR. The sample shows more than 9,000 clones, approximately 74% of them seen only once. The data are from a study of PD-1 blockade in classical Hodgkin lymphoma. Indicated time point: cycle 4 day 1 (C4D1), after less than 7 weeks of nivolumab. Each and every patient relapsed after autologous stem cell transplantation, and patients got differing brentuximab vedotin exposure. Thawed PBMCs underwent magnetic negative selection to yield purified CD4+ T cells. Germline V gives CDR1 MNHNS, CDR2 SASEGT. This CDR3 comprises 14 residues. The V segment lost 6 bases and the J segment 4 bases; nucleotides outside the gene matches: 5.

The receptor's source is a human donor with classical Hodgkin lymphoma. Sequencing used CD4+ T cells from blood, obtained before the fourth cycle of nivolumab. The chain carries TRBV6-1 and TRBJ2-5; the match to TRBD2 covers 10 bases. The CDR3 is CASRQPSGGETQYF. CDR3 in DNA: TGTGCCAGCAGACAGCCTAGCGGGGGAGAGACCCAGTACTTC.